This TCR beta chain was identified during a study of shared clonotypes between healthy human individuals (dated by TCRdb to about 2020). Regarding the study in general: A couple of women and a few men aged 18 to 49 years were included in the cohort. Between about 0.8 and 9 billion PBMCs per donor were obtained by leukapheresis. The study deeply sequenced blood TCR repertoires of several healthy adults to estimate repertoire size and the extent of clonotype sharing between individuals. To increase sequencing depth and limit assay-specific biases, TCR repertoire library preparation and sequencing were carried out by different laboratories using diverse techniques. Per donor, three plates each were used for CD4 naive and CD4 memory, two for CD8 naive, and one for CD8 memory.

Using the deep immunoSEQ assay, multiplex PCR amplified TCR CDR3 regions from genomic DNA. Extracted genomic DNA from each cell subset was distributed evenly across all wells of several immunoSEQ 96-well plates, and each plate was treated as a replicate. For sorted subsets, each replicate PCR was loaded with approximately 200 ng genomic DNA, equivalent to some 27,000 T cell genomes. Purified libraries were quantified with a Qubit 3.0 fluorometer, sized on a Bioanalyzer 2100, and re-quantified with the KAPA Library Quantification kit. Every immunoSEQ 96-well plate was sequenced on a dedicated single-read 150-cycle Illumina NextSeq 550 flow cell. Per the original workflow: The immunoSEQ output contained only junctional sequences without quality scores, so filtering could not match that applied to full-length reads. To assign V/J genes and CDR3, sequences were annotated against IMGT germline references using PyIR, a Python wrapper for IgBLAST v1.9. Any read was removed if the V/J assignment was weak (E-value above 1e-6), the CDR3 was missing, or the read contained stop codons, out-of-frame junctions, or ambiguous translated residues. V3J clonotypes were defined by identical inferred V gene, J gene, and CDR3 amino acid sequence. Percentage overlap between repertoires was calculated by dividing the number of shared unique clonotypes by the size of the smaller repertoire. Three approaches were used to assess repertoire richness: RTK rarefaction, the Chao1 estimator, and Recon v2.1 estimates of unobserved clonotypes. OLGA was used to compute generation probabilities for all TCRbeta clonotypes that the gDNA method yielded from a handful of donors. TCRdb's version of the immuneACCESS table is confined to in-frame rearrangements and falls short of the full clone set. An unresolved V gene accounts for under half of the shortfall where checked; the remainder is of unknown origin. The V and J calls and clone size are taken from that table; D and trimming were inferred from the DNA. For this sample the table gives some 2 million clones, of which approximately 94% were detected only once. The top ten clonotypes cover 0.9% to 1.3% of the sample.

For this clone: Its antigen is unknown. No base quality values were provided; no much bigger clone lies one nucleotide off.

CD8 naive samples were obtained by positive selection for CCR7 among CD45RO-negative cells, yielding a CD45RA+CCR7+ population from which TemRA cells were excluded. Healthy HIV-negative adults with no recently reported acute infections or vaccinations were included as donors. Every donor was a Caucasian adult residing in Nashville, Tennessee, USA. Blood was collected by leukapheresis, and PBMCs were isolated by Ficoll-Histopaque density gradient centrifugation and then cryopreserved in liquid nitrogen vapor phase. Purity and quantity of every magnetically sorted T cell population were checked by analytical flow cytometry. Genomic DNA was isolated from every sorted fraction and measured by UV absorbance on a Nanodrop 2000c. Overall study outcomes, separate from this receptor: Larger estimated clonotype richness was generally found for naive subsets than for memory subsets. Even with the large sequencing depth, rarefaction of the sorted-subset datasets indicated that sequencing was incomplete. Only blood was sampled, and tissue TCR repertoires likely differ from those in blood. Higher generation probabilities were observed for clonotypes shared by all four sorted-subset donors than for non-shared clonotypes. Pairwise subsampling led to the expectation that sequencing depth would affect the degree of clonotype sharing among donors. Because the study included a small number of donors, the genetic and exposure-history diversity represented was limited. Sharing across four donors was observed for roughly 5% of naive CD4, about 3.2% of naive CD8, about 2.3% of memory CD4, and around 0.4% of memory CD8 clonotypes.

Its CDR3 holds 13 amino acids, cysteine through phenylalanine. The retained sequence is limited to the CDR3, 39 bases, with the frame set at the first base. CDR1 and CDR2 are read off the germline V gene as SGHRS and YFSETQ. V lost 0 bases and J lost 10 bases; the stretch between them is 13 bases long. The sequence joins TRBV5-1 to TRBJ1-1, with the identity of the D gene unclear. The TCR sequence derives from a man aged 18 to 29 in good health. The sequenced material came from naive CD8+ T cells sorted from blood. The meaning of the sample's cell subset or site label: CD45RA+CCR7+. The CDR3 protein is CASSLGVHDLAFF. The nucleotide sequence reads as follows: TGCGCCAGCAGCTTGGGGGTTCACGACCTAGCTTTCTTT.